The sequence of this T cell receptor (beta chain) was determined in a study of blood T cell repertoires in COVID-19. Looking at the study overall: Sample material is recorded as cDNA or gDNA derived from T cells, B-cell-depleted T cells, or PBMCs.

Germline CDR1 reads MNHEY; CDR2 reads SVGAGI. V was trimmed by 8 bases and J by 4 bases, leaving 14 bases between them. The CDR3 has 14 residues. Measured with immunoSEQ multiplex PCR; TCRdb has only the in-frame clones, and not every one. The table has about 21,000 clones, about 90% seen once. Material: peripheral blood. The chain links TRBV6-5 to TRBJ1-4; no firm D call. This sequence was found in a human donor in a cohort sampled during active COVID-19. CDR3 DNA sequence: TGTGCCAGCGCTCCCGGGTGGAGTAATGAAAAACTGTTTTTT. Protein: CASAPGWSNEKLFF.